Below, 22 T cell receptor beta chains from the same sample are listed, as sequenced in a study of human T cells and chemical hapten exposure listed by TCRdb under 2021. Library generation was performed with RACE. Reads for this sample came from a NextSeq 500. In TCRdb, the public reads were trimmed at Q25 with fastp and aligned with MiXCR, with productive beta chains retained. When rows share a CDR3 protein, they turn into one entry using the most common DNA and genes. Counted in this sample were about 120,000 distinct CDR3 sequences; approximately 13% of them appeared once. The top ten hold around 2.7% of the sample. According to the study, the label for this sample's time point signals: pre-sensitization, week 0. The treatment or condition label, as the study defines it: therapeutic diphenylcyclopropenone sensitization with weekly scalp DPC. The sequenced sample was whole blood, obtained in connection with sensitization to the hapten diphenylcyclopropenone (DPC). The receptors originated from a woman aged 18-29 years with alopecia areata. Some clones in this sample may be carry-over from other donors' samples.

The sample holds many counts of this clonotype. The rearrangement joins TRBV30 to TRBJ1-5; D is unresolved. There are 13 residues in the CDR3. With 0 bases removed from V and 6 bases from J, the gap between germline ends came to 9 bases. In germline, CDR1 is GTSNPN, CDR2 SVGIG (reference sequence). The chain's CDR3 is CAWSVKGSQPQHF. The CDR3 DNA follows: TGTGCCTGGAGTGTAAAAGGGAGTCAGCCCCAGCATTTT. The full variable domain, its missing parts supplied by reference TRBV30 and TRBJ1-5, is SQTIHQWPATLVQPVGSPLSLECTVEGTSNPNLYWYRQAAGRGLQLLFYSVGIGQISSEVPQNLSASRPQDRQFILSSKKLLLSDSGFYLCAWSVKGSQPQHFGDGTRLSIL.

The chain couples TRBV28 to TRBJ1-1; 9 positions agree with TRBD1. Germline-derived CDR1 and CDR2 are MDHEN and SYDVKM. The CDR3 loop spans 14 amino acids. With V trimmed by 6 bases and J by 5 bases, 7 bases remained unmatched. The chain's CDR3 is CASRNSGQGTEAFF. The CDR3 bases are TGTGCCAGCAGAAACTCGGGACAGGGAACTGAAGCTTTCTTT.

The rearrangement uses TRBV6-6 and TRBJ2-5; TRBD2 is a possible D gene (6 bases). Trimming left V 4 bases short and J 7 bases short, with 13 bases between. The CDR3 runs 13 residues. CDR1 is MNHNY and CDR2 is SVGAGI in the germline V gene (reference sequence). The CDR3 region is CASSSTKEGTQYF. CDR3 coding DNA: TGTGCCAGCAGTTCGACAAAGGAGGGGACCCAGTACTTC.

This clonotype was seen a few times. The CDR3 is CASSPGPAGSNEQFF. The CDR3 DNA follows: TGTGCCAGCAGCCCCGGACCGGCTGGTTCAAATGAGCAGTTCTTC. This rearrangement joins TRBV11-3 to TRBJ2-1; D call uncertain. Germline V gives CDR1 SGHNT, CDR2 YENEEA. There are 15 residues in the CDR3. Trimming cost V 5 bases and J 7 bases, with 18 bases left between them.

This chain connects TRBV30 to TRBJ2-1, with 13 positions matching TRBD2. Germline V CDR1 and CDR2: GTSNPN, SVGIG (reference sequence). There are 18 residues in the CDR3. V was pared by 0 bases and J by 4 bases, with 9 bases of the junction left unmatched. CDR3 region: CAWSVQEGLAGVYNEQFF. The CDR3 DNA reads TGTGCCTGGAGTGTACAAGAAGGACTAGCGGGGGTTTACAATGAGCAGTTCTTC.

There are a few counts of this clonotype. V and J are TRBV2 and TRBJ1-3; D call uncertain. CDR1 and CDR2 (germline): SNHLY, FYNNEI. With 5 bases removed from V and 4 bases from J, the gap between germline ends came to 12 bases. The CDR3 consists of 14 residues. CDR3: CASSKVLGGNTIYF. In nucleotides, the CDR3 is TGTGCCAGCAGTAAGGTTTTAGGAGGAAACACCATATATTTT.

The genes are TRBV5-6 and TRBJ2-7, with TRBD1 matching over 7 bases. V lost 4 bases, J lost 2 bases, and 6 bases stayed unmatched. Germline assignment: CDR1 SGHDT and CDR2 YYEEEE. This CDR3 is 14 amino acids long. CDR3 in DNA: TGTGCCAGCAGCCCCGGACAGGAAACCTACGAGCAGTACTTC. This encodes CASSPGQETYEQYF.

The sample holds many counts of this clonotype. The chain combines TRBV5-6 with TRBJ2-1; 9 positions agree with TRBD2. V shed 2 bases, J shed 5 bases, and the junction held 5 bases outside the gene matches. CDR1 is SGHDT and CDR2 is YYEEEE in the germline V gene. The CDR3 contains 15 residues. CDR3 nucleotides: TGTGCCAGCAGCTTTCTAGCGGGGACAGACAATGAGCAGTTCTTC. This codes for CASSFLAGTDNEQFF.

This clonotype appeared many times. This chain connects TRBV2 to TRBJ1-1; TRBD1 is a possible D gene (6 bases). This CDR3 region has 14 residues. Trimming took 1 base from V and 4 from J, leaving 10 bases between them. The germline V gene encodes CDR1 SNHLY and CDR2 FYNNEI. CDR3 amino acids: CASSEGDRTTEAFF. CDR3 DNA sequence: TGTGCCAGCAGTGAAGGTGACAGGACCACTGAAGCTTTCTTT.

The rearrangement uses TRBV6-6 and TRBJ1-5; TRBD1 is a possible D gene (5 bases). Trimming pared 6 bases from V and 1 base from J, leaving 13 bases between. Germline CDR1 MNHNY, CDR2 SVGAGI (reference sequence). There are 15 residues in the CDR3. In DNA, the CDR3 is TGTGCCAGCAGCCTTCAGGGAAGGAGCAATCAGCCCCAGCATTTT. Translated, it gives CASSLQGRSNQPQHF.

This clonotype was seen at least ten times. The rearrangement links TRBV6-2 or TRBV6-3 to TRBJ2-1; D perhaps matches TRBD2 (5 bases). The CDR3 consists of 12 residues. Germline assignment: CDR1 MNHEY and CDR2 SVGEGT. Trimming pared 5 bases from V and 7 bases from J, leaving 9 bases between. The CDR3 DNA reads TGTGCCAGCAGTATACTAGGGAATGAGCAGTTCTTC. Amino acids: CASSILGNEQFF.

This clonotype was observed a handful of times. The CDR3 DNA is TGCAGTGCTAGAGATAGGGCAGGGGGGCGATACACTGAAGCTTTCTTT. It specifies CSARDRAGGRYTEAFF. V and J are TRBV20-1 and TRBJ1-1; 7 bases fit TRBD1. With 0 bases clipped from V and 3 bases from J, the junction kept 10 bases outside the gene matches. This CDR3 contains 16 residues. The V gene's germline CDR1 is DFQATT and CDR2 SNEGSKA (reference sequence).

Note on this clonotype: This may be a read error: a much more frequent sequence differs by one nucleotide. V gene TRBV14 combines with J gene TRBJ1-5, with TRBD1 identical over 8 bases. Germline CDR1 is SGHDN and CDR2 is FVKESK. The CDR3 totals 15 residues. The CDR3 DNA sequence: TGTGGCAGCAGCCAAGCGGGACAGGGCAATCAGCCCCAGCATTTT. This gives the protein CGSSQAGQGNQPQHF.

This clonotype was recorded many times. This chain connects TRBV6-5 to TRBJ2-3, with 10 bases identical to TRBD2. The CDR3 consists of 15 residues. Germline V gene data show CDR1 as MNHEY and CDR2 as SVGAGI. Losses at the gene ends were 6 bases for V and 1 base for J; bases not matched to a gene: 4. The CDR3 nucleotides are TGTGCCAGCAGGGCCGGACTAGCGGGCACAGATACGCAGTATTTT. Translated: CASRAGLAGTDTQYF.

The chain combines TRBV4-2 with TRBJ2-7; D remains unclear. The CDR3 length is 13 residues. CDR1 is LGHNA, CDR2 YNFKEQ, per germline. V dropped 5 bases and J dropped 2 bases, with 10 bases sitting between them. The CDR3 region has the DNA TGTGCCAGCAGCTTGAGAGTGACCTACGAGCAGTACTTC. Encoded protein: CASSLRVTYEQYF.

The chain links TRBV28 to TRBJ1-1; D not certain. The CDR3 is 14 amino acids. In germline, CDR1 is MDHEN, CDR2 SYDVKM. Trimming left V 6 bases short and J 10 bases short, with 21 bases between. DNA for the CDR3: TGTGCCAGCAGGCGGTCCGGGAGTAAAAACCCAGCTTTCTTT. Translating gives CASRRSGSKNPAFF.

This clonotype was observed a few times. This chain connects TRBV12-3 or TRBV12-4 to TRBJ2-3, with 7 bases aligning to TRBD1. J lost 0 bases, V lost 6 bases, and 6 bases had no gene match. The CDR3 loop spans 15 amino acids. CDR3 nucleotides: TGTGCCAGCAGCCCGGGACAGACTAGCACAGATACGCAGTATTTT. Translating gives CASSPGQTSTDTQYF.

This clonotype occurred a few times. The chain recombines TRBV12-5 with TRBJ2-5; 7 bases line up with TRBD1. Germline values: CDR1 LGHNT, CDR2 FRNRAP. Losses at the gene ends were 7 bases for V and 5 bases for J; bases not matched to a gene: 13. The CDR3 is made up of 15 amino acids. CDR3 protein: CASAPDRVRFETQYF. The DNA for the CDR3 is TGTGCTAGTGCTCCCGACAGGGTACGTTTTGAGACCCAGTACTTC.

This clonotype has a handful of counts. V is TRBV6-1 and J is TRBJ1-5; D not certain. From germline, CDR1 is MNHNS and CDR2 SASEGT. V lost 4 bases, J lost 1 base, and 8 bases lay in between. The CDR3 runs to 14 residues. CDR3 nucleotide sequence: TGTGCCAGCAGTGTGTTAGGGAGCAATCAGCCCCAGCATTTT. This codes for CASSVLGSNQPQHF.

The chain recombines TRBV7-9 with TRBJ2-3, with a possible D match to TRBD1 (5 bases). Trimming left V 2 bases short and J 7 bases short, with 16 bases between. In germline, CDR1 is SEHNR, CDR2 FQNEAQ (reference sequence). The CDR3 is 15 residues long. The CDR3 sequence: CASSLSGARLNTQYF. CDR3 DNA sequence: TGTGCCAGCAGCTTAAGTGGGGCGCGTCTGAATACGCAGTATTTT.

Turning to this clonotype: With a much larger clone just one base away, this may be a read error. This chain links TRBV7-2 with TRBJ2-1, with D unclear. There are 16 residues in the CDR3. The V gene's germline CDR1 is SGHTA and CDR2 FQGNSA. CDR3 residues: CASSLRRGFSYNEQLF. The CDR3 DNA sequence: TGTGCCAGCAGCTTACGTCGCGGATTCTCCTACAATGAGCAGTTGTTC.

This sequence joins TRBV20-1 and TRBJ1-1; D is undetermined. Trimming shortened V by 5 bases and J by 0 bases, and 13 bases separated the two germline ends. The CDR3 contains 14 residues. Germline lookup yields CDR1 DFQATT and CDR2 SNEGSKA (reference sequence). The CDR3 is CSAGARSLNTEAFF. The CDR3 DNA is TGCAGTGCTGGCGCAAGGTCCCTGAACACTGAAGCTTTCTTT.